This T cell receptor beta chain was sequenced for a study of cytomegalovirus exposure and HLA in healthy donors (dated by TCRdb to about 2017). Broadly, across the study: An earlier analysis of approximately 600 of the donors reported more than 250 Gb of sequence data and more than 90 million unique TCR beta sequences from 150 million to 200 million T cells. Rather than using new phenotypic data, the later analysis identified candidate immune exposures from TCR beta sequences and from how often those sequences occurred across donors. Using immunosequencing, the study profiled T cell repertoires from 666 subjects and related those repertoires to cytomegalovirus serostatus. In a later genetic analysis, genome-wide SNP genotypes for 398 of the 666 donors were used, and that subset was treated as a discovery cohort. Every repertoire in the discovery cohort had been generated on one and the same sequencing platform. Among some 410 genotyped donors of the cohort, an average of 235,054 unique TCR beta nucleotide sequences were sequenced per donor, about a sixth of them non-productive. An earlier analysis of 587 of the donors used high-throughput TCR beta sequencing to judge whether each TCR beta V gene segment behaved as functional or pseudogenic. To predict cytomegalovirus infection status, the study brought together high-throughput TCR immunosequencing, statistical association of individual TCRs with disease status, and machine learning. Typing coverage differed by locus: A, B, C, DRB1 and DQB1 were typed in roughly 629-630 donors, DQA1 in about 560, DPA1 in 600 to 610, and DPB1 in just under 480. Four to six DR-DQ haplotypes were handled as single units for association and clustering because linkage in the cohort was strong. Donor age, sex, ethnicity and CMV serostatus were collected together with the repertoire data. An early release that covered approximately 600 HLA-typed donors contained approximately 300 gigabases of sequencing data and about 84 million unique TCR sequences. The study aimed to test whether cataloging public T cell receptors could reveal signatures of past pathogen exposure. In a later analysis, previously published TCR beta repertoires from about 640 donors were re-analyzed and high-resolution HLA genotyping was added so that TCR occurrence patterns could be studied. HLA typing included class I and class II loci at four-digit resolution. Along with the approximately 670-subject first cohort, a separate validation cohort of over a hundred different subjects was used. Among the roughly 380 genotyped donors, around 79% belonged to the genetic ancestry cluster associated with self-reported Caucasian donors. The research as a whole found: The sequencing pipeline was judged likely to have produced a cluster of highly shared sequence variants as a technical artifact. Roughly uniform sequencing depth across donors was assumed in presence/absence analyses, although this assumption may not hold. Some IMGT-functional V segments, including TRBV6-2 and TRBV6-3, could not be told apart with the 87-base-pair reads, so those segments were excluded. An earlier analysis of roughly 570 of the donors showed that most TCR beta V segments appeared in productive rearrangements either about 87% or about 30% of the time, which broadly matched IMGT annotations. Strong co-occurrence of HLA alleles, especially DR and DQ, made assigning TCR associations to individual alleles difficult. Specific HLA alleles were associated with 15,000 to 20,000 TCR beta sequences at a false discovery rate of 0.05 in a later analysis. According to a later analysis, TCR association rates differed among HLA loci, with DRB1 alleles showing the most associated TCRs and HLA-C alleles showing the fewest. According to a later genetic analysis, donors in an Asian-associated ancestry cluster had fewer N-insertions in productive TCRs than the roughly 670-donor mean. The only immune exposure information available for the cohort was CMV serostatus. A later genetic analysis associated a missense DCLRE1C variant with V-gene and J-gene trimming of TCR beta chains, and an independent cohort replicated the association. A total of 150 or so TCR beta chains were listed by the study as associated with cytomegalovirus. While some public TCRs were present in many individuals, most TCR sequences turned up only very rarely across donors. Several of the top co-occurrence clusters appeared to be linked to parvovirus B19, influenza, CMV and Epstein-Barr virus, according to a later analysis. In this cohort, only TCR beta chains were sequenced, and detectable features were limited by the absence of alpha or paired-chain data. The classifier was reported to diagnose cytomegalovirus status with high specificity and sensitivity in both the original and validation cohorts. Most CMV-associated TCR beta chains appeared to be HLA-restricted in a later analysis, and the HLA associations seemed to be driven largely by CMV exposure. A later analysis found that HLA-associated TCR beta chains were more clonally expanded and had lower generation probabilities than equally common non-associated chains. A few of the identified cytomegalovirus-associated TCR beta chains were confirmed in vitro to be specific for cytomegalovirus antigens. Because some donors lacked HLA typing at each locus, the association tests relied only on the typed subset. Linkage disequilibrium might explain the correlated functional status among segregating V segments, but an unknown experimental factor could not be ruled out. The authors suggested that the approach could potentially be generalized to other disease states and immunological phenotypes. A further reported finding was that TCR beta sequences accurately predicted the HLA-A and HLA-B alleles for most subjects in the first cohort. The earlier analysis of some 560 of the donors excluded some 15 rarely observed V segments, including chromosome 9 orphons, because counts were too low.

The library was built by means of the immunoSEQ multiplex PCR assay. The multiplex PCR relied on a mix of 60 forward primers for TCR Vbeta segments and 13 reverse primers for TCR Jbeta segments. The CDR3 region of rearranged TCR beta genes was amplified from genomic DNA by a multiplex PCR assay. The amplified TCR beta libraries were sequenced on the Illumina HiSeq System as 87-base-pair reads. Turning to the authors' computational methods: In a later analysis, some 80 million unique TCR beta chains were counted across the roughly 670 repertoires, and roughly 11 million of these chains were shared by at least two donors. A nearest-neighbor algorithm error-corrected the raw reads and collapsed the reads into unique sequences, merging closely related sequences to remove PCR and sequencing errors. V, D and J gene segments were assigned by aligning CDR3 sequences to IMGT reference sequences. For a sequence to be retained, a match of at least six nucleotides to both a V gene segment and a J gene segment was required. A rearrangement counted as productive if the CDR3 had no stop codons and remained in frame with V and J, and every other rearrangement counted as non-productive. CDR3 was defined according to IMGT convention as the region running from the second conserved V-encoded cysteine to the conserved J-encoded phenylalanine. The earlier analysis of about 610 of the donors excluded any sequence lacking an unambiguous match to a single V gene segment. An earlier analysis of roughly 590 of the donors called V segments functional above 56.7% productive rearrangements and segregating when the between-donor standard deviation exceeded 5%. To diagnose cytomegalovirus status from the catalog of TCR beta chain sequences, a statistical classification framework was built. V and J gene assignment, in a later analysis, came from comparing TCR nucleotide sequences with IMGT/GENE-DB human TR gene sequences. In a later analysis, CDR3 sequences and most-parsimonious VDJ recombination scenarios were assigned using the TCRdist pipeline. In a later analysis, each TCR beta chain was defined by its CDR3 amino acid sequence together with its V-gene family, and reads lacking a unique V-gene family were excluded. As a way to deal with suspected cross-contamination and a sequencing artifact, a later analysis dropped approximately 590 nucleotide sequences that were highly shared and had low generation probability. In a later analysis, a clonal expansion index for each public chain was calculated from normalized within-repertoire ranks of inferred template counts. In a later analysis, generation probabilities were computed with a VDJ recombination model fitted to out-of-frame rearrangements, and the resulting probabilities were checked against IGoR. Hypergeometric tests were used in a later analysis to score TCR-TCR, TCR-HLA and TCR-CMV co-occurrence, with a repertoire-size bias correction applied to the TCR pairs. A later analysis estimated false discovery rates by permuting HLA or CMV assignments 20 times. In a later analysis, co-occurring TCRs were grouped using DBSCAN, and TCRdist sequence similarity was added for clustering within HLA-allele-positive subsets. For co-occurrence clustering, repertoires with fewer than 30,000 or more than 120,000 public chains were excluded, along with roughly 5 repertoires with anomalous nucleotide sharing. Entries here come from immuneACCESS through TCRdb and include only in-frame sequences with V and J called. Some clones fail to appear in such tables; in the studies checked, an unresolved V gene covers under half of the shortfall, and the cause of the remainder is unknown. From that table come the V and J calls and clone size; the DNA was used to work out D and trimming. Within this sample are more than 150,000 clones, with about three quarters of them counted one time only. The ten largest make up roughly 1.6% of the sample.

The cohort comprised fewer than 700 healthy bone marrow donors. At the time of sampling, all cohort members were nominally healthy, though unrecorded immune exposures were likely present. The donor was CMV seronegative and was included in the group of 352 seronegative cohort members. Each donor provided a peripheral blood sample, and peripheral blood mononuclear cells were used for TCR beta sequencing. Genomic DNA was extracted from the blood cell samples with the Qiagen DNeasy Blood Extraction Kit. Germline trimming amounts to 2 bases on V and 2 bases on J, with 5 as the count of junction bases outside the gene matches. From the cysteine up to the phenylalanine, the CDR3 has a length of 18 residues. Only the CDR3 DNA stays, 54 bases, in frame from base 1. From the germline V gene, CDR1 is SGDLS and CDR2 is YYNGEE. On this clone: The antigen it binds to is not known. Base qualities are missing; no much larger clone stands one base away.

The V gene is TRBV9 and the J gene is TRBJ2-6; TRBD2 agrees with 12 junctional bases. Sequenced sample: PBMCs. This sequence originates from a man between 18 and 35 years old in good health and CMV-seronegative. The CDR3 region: CASSVGLAGGPGANVLTF. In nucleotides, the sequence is TGTGCCAGCAGCGTGGGCCTAGCGGGAGGGCCTGGGGCCAACGTCCTGACTTTC.